The rows below give T cell receptor beta chains drawn from one sample of a study of identical twins. TCRdb recomputed calls from the 5' RACE reads with MiXCR, one row per CDR3 protein. The profile covers about 220,000 distinct CDR3 sequences, with about 7.5% appearing a single time and roughly 5% taken by the ten largest. The data were also submitted as part of a second study, on yellow fever vaccine responses in identical twins.

The sequencing input was CD8+ T cells sorted from blood. The receptors were sampled from a woman between 18 and 29 years old in good health. The CDR3 runs from the conserved cysteine through the conserved F or W. D genes are given only for firm matches.

>TRBV16|TRBJ2-1|NA
CASSPFTGSYNEQFF
>TRBV6-1|TRBJ2-7|TRBD2
CATQAGAVRNEQYF
>TRBV29-1|TRBJ2-1|TRBD1
CSADQGGTGKFEQFF
>TRBV4-1|TRBJ2-5|NA
CASSQGTADRGETQYF
>TRBV27|TRBJ2-7|NA
CATSKTVSYEQYF
>TRBV7-6|TRBJ2-1|TRBD2
CASTISPGLAPTAHNEQFF
>TRBV7-8|TRBJ2-7|TRBD1
CASSRIPSTGGLSYEQYF
>TRBV20-1|TRBJ1-1|TRBD1
CSARDRDRSDPEAFF
>TRBV4-1|TRBJ2-7|NA
CASSQSRVSYEQYF
>TRBV6-1|TRBJ2-7|TRBD2
CASSGGERGGGYEQYF
>TRBV5-5|TRBJ2-2|NA
CASSLGLENTGELFF
>TRBV9|TRBJ2-3|NA
CASSVESSGTLEGQYF
>TRBV4-1|TRBJ2-5|TRBD1
CASSQDMGQVETQYF
>TRBV7-9|TRBJ2-2|NA
CASSLGRADTGELFF
>TRBV6-2/TRBV6-3|TRBJ2-5|NA
CASSYSSSPETQYF
>TRBV11-2|TRBJ2-3|TRBD2
CASSLTSGKSDTQYF
>TRBV5-1|TRBJ2-7|NA
CASSLDGSHEQYF
>TRBV9|TRBJ1-1|NA
CASSVFDSSNTEAFF
>TRBV2|TRBJ2-4|TRBD2
CASSEGLAGVKGNIQYF